The present T cell receptor (beta chain) was sequenced within a study of T cells after yellow fever vaccination. Findings and limits, study-wide: CD4 and CD8 compartments shared a small share of clonotypes. Though it reached lower strength, the secondary response hit its peak faster, day 5 versus 15. Re-detected after boosting: most primary clones, 96% of CD4 and about 85% of CD8.

This clonotype was observed a handful of times. Antigen: not known. CDR3 length equals 15 residues. Trimming cost V 0 bases and J 4 bases; bases outside gene matches: 5. The germline gives CDR1 DFQATT, CDR2 SNEGSKA (reference sequence). TCRdb reprocessed the 5' RACE reads via MiXCR and lists one record per CDR3 protein. Of about 510,000 distinct CDR3 sequences in the sample, less than 25% are singletons; the top ten hold approximately 15%. The V call is TRBV20-1, the J call TRBJ2-3; TRBD1 aligns across 9 bases. Sequenced here: PBMCs, sampled 20 to 25 days after the first yellow fever vaccination. This receptor was obtained from a young man who received the YFV17D yellow fever vaccine. The CDR3 spells CSARDGGQGADTQYF. The CDR3 DNA sequence: TGCAGTGCTAGAGACGGGGGACAGGGCGCAGATACGCAGTATTTT.